These T cell receptor beta chains were read from a single sample in a study of T cell responses to AZD1222 COVID-19 vaccine. Assay used: immunoSEQ multiplex PCR; TCRdb lists only in-frame clones, some missing. The data contain roughly 150,000 clones, approximately 86% of them singletons. The sample was peripheral blood, taken after recovery from COVID-19. These receptor sequences come from an adult who had recovered from COVID-19. The CDR3 runs from the conserved cysteine through the conserved F or W. The D gene is left open where the match is weak. Part of the rows lack a size; the others show once, few, many or a class for expanded clones.

V	J	size	D	DNA	CDR3
TRBV10-3	TRBJ1-2	few	NA	TGTGCCATCAGTGAGGGGGACCGGGATGGCTACACCTTC	CAISEGDRDGYTF
TRBV2	TRBJ2-1	NA	TRBD2	TGTGCCAGCAGTGGGACTAGCCCCCCAAAGCAGTTCTTC	CASSGTSPPKQFF
TRBV19	TRBJ2-1	NA	TRBD1	TGTGCCAGTAGTATTATCGGGACAGGCACTAATGAGCAGTTCTTC	CASSIIGTGTNEQFF
TRBV7-9	TRBJ1-6	many	NA	TGTGCCAGCAGCCTTCACCAAGCCGGGGTGAGATCACCCCTCCACTTT	CASSLHQAGVRSPLHF
TRBV2	TRBJ2-2	NA	NA	TGTGCCAGCACGGAACTTTCGAACACCGGGGAGCTGTTTTTT	CASTELSNTGELFF
TRBV19	TRBJ2-1	NA	TRBD2	TGTGCCAGTAGTAGGACTAGCGCAAGCTCCTACAATGAGCAGTTCTTC	CASSRTSASSYNEQFF
TRBV6-5	TRBJ1-5	NA	NA	TGTGCCAGCAGTTACGGGGGCAATCAGCCCCAGCATTTT	CASSYGGNQPQHF
TRBV9	TRBJ1-1	NA	TRBD1	TGTGCCAGCAGCGTAGATTACAGGGGGAACACTGAAGCTTTCTTT	CASSVDYRGNTEAFF
TRBV5-4	TRBJ1-4	NA	NA	TGTGCCAGCAGCCCCGGGTGGGGGAGTAATGAAAAACTGTTTTTT	CASSPGWGSNEKLFF
TRBV10-3	TRBJ2-1	NA	NA	TGTGCCGAACCGTACAATGAGCAGTTCTTC	CAEPYNEQFF
TRBV7-2	TRBJ2-7	NA	NA	TGTGCCAGCAGCTTCCAGGGGGGATCCTACGAGCAGTACTTC	CASSFQGGSYEQYF
TRBV7-9	TRBJ2-2	NA	TRBD1	TGTGCCAGCAGGTCTGGACAGGGGGCCGGGGAGCTGTTTTTT	CASRSGQGAGELFF
TRBV9	TRBJ2-3	NA	TRBD2	TGTGCCAGCAGGGCGGGGCTAGCGGGAAATACGCAGTATTTT	CASRAGLAGNTQYF
TRBV9	TRBJ2-1	NA	NA	TGTGCCAGCAGCTCCCATGGCCAAGGGGGAATCAATGAGCAGTTCTTC	CASSSHGQGGINEQFF
TRBV7-3	TRBJ2-6	NA	NA	TGTGCCAGCAGCCTGGGACGGAGCTCTGGGGCCAACGTCCTGACTTTC	CASSLGRSSGANVLTF
TRBV7-9	TRBJ2-2	NA	NA	TGTGCCAGCAGCTTAGGGGGGGTGACAGGTGGACACACCGGGGAGCTGTTTTTT	CASSLGGVTGGHTGELFF
TRBV5-1	TRBJ2-1	NA	NA	TGCGCCAGCAGCTTGATGCCCGGCACGGGGAGCTCCTACAATGAGCAGTTCTTC	CASSLMPGTGSSYNEQFF
TRBV7-6	TRBJ1-1	NA	NA	TGTGCCAGCAGCTTAAAAGGAATGAACACTGAAGCTTTCTTT	CASSLKGMNTEAFF
TRBV18	TRBJ2-5	NA	NA	TGTGCCAGCTCACCTGGGACGACCCAAGAGACCCAGTACTTC	CASSPGTTQETQYF
TRBV25-1	TRBJ1-4	NA	TRBD1	TGTGCCAGCAGTGTACAGGGGAGGGAAAAACTGTTTTTT	CASSVQGREKLFF
TRBV5-6	TRBJ2-7	few	TRBD2	TGTGCCAGCAGGACTAGCGGGAGCCACGAGCAGTACTTC	CASRTSGSHEQYF
TRBV5-4	TRBJ1-4	NA	TRBD1	TGTGCCAGCAGACCAGGGGGCGTTGCAACTAATGAAAAACTGTTTTTT	CASRPGGVATNEKLFF